The clone carrying this TCR beta chain was counted a few times. CDR1 and CDR2 (germline): LGHNA, YSLEER. This CDR3 comprises 15 residues. Trimming removed 1 base at V and 10 bases at J, with 17 bases between. The source of the sample is a study of blood T cell repertoires in COVID-19. The table came from immunoSEQ multiplex PCR; TCRdb's copy has only in-frame clones and leaves some out. The sample holds some 200,000 clones; 70% to 90% are singletons and the top ten take 0.8% to 0.95%. The sequenced sample consisted of peripheral blood. This chain joins TRBV4-3 and TRBJ1-5; weak D call: TRBD1 (5 bases). The sequence was collected from a man between 60 and 75 years old with COVID-19, enrolled during active disease. CDR3 sequence: CASSQALRDGGPQHF. The DNA of the CDR3 is TGCGCCAGCAGCCAAGCCCTGCGGGACGGGGGTCCCCAGCATTTT.